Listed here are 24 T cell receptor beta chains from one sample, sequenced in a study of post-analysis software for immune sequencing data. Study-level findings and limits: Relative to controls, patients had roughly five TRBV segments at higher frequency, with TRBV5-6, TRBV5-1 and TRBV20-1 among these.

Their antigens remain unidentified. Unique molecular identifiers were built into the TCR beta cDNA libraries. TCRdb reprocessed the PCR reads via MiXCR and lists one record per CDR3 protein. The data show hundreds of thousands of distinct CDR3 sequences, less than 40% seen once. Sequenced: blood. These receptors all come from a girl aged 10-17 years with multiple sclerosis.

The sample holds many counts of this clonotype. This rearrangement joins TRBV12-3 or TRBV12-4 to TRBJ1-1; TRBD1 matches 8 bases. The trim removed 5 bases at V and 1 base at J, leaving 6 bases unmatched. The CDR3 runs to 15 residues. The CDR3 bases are TGTGCCAGCAGTCCGGGCGGACAGGGGAACACTGAAGCTTTCTTT. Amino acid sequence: CASSPGGQGNTEAFF.

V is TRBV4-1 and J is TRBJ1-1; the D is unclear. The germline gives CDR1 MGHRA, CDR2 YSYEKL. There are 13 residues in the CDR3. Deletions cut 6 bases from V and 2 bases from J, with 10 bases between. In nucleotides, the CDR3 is TGCGCCAGCAGACTCGGGCTAAACACTGAAGCTTTCTTT. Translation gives CASRLGLNTEAFF.

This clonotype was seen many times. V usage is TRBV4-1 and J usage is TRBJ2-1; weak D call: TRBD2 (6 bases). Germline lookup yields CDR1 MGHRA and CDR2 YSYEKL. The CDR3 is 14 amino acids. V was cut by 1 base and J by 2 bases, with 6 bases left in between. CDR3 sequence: CASSQGGAYNEQFF. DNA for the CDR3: TGCGCCAGCAGCCAAGGGGGGGCCTACAATGAGCAGTTCTTC.

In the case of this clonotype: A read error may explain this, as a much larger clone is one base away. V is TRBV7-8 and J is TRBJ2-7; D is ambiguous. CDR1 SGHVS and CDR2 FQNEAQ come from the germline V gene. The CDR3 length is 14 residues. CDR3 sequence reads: CAGSLYGPTYEQYF. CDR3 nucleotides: TGTGCCGGCAGCTTATACGGGCCCACCTACGAGCAGTACTTC.

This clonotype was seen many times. CDR3 nucleotides: TGCGCCAGCAGCTTTTTAGCCCAAGACAATGAGCAGTTCTTC. Its translation is CASSFLAQDNEQFF. The rearrangement links TRBV5-1 to TRBJ2-1; D gene unclear. CDR3 length: 14 amino acids. Germline V gene sequence: CDR1 SGHRS, CDR2 YFSETQ. The V gene lost 2 bases and the J gene lost 5 bases, with 11 bases spanning the gap.

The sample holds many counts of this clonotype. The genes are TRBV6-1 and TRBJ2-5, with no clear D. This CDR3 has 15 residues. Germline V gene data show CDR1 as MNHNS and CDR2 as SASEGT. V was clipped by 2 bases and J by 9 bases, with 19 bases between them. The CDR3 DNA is TGTGCCAGCAGTGAAAATGGGCAGGTCGCCGTGGCCCAGTACTTC. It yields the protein CASSENGQVAVAQYF.

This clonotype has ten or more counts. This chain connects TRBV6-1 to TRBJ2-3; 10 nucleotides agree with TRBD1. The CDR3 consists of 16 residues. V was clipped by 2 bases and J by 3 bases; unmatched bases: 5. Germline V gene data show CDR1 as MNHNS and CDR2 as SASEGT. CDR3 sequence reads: CASSEYSGQGTDTQYF. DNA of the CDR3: TGTGCCAGCAGTGAATACTCGGGACAGGGGACAGATACGCAGTATTTT.

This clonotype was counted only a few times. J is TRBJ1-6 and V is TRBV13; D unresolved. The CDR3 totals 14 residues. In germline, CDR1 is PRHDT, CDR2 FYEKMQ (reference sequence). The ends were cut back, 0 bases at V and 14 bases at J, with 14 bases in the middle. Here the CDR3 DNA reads TGTGCCAGCAGCTTAGGGGAAAGCGAGCGGGCCCTCCACTTT. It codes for CASSLGESERALHF.

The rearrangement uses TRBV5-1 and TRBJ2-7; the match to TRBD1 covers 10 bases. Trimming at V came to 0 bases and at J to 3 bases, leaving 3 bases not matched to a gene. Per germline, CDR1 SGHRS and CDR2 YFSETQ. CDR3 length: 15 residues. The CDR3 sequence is CASSLGTGGNYEQYF. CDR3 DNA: TGCGCCAGCAGCTTGGGGACAGGGGGTAACTACGAGCAGTACTTC.

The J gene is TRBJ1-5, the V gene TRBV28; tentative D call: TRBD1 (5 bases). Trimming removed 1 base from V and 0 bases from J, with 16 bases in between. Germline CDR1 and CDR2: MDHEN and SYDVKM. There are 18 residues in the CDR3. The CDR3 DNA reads TGTGCCAGCAGTTTATCCGTCCCCGGGGGTAGTAGCAATCAGCCCCAGCATTTT. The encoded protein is CASSLSVPGGSSNQPQHF.

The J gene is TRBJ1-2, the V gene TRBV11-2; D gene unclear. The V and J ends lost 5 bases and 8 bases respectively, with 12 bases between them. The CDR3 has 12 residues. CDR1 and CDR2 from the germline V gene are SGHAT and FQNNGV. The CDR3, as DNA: TGTGCCAGCAGCGCCCCTTCCGGAGGCTACACCTTC. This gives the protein CASSAPSGGYTF.

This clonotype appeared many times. The CDR3 loop is CASSQPPGGYTF. For the CDR3, the DNA is TGTGCCAGCAGCCAACCCCCAGGGGGCTACACCTTC. The chain carries TRBV3-1 and TRBJ1-2; the D gene is possibly TRBD1 (5 bases). CDR1 and CDR2 from the germline V gene are LGHDT and YNNKEL (reference sequence). This CDR3 has 12 amino acids. Trimming took 2 bases from V and 8 from J, leaving 9 bases between them.

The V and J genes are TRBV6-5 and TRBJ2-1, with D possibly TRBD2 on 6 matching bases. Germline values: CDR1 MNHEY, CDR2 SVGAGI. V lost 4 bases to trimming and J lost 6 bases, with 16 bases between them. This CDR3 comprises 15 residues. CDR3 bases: TGTGCCAGCAGTTTCCCGGGACTCCCTCGCAATGAGCAGTTCTTC. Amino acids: CASSFPGLPRNEQFF.

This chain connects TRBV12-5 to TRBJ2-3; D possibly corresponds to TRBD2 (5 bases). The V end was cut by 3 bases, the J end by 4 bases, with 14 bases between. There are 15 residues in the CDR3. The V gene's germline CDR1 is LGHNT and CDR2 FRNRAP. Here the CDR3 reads CASGLVGEGADTQYF. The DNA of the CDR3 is TGTGCTAGTGGTTTAGTGGGAGAAGGTGCAGATACGCAGTATTTT. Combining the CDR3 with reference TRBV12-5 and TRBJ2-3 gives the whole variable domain DARVTQTPRHKVTEMGQEVTMRCQPILGHNTVFWYRQTMMQGLELLAYFRNRAPLDDSGMPKDRFSAEMPDATLATLKIQPSEPRDSAVYFCASGLVGEGADTQYFGPGTRLTVL.

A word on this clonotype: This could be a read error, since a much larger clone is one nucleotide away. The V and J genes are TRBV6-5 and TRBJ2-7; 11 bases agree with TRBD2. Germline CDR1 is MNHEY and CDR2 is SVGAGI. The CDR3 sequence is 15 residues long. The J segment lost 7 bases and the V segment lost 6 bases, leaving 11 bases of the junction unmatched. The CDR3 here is CASSTSGSGHNEQYF. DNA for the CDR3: TGTGCCAGCAGCACTAGCGGGAGTGGGCACAATGAGCAGTACTTC.

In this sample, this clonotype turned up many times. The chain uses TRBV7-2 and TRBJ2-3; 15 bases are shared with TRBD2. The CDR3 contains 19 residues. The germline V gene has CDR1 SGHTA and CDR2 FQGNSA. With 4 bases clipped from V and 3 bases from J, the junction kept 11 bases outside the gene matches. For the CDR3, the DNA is TGTGCCAGCAGCTCGCCCCGGACTAGCGGGAGGGCCTCAACAGATACGCAGTATTTT. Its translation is CASSSPRTSGRASTDTQYF.

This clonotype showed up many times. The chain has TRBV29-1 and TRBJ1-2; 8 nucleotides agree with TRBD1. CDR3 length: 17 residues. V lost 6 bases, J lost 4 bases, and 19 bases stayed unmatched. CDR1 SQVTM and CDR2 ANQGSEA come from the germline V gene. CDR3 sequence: CSVPRGAGGMHGYGYTF. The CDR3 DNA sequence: TGCAGCGTGCCAAGGGGGGCAGGGGGCATGCACGGCTATGGCTACACCTTC.

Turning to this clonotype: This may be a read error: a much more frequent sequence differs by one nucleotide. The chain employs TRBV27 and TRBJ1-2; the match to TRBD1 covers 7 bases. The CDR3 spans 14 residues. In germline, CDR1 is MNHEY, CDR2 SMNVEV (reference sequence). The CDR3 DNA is TGTGCCAGCAGTTCGCGGACAGGCGCTCATGGCTACGCCTTC. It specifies CASSSRTGAHGYAF.

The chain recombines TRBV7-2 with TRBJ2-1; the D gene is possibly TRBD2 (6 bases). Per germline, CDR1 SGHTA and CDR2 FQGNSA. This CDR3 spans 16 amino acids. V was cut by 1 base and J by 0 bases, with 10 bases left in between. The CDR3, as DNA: TGTGCCAGCAGCTTAGTTAGCGGTTCCTCCTACAATGAGCAGTTCTTC. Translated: CASSLVSGSSYNEQFF.

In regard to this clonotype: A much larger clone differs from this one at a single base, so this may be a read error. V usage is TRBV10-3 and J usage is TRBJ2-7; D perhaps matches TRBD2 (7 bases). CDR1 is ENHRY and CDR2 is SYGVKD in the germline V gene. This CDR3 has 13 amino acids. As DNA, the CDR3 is TGTGCCTCTCGGGGGCGGGAGTCCTATGAGCAGTACTTC. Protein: CASRGRESYEQYF.

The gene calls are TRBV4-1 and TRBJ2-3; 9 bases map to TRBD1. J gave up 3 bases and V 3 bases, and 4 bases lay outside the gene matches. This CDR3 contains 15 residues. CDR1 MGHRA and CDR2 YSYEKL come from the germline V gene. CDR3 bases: TGCGCCAGCAGCCAGCCGGACAGGGGTACAGATACGCAGTATTTT. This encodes CASSQPDRGTDTQYF.

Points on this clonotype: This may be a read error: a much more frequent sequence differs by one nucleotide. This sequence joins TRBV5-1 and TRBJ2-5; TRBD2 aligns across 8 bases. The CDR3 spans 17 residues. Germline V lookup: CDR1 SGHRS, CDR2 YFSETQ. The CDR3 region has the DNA TGCACCAGCAGCCCACCCAGCGGGGGACTGTTCCAAGAGACCCAGTACTTC. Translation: CTSSPPSGGLFQETQYF.

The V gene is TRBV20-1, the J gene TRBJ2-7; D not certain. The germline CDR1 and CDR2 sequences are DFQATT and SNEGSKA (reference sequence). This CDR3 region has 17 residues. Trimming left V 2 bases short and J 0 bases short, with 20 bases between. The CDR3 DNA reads TGCAGTGCTAGAAGCGTCCGAGGCGGATCTAGCTCCTACGAGCAGTACTTC. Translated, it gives CSARSVRGGSSSYEQYF.

The CDR3 DNA is TGTGCCAGCAGCTTGGCGGCAGGGGAGGCCCACAATGAGCAGTTCTTC. Its protein product is CASSLAAGEAHNEQFF. This chain uses TRBV7-9 with TRBJ2-1; D tentatively reads TRBD1 or TRBD2 (6 bases each). Trimming removed 3 bases at V and 5 bases at J, with 17 bases between. The CDR3 totals 16 residues. The V gene's germline CDR1 is SEHNR and CDR2 FQNEAQ (reference sequence).